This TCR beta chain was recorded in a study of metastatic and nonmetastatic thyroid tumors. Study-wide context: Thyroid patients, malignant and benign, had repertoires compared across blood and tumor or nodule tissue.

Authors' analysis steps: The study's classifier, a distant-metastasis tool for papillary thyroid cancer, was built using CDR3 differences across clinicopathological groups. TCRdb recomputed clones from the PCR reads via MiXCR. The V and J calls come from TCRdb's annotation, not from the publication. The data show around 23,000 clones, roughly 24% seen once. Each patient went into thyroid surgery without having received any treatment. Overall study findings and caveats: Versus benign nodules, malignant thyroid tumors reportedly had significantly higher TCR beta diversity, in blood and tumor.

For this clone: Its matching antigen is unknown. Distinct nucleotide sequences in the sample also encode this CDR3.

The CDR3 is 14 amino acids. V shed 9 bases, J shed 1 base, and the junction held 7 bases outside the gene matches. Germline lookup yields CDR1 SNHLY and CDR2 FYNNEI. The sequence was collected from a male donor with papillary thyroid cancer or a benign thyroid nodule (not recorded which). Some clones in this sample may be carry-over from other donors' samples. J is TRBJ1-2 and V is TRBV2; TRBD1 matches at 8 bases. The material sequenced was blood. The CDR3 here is CASSSGTGNYGYTF. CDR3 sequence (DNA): TGTGCCAGTAGTTCTGGGACAGGTAACTATGGCTACACCTTC.